This section outlines one T cell receptor beta chain sequence together with its context. An end of the junction differs from the germline gene, which may be a read error. This sample was included in a study of blood T cell repertoires in COVID-19. Study information: The United States, Italy and Spain supplied acute and convalescent COVID-19 samples. Sources were T cells, B-cell-depleted T cells, or PBMCs; the material itself was cDNA or gDNA.

Here immunoSEQ multiplex PCR was the method, and the copy in TCRdb shows in-frame clones only, minus some. The sample lists 90,000 or so clones, 86% occurring once. The TCR sequence derives from a human donor in a cohort sampled during active COVID-19. The sequenced sample consisted of peripheral blood.

For the CDR3, the DNA is TGTGCCAGCAACGGCAGGGAAACACCCTACGCGCAGTACTTC. This encodes CASNGRETPYAQYF. The rearrangement links TRBV2 to TRBJ2-7; D is possibly TRBD1 (5 bases). Per the germline V gene, CDR1 is SNHLY and CDR2 is FYNNEI. The CDR3 loop spans 14 amino acids.